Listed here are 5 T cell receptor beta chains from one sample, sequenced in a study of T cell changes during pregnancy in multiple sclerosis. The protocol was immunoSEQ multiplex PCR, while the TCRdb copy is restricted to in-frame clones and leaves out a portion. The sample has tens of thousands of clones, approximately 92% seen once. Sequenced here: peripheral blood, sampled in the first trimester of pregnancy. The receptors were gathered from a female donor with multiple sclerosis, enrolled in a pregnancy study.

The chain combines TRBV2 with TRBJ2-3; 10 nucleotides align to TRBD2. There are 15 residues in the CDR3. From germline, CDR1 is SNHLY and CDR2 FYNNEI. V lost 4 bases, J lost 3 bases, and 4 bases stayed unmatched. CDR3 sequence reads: CASSGASGGTDTQYF. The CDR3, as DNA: TGTGCCAGCAGTGGGGCTAGCGGGGGTACAGATACGCAGTATTTT.

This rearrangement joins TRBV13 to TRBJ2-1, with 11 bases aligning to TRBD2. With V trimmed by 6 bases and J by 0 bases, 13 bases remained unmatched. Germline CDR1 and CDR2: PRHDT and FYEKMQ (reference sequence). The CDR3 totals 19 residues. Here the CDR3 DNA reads TGTGCCAGCAGTGGACCGGGACTAGCGGATACGAGCTCCTACAATGAGCAGTTCTTC. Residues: CASSGPGLADTSSYNEQFF.

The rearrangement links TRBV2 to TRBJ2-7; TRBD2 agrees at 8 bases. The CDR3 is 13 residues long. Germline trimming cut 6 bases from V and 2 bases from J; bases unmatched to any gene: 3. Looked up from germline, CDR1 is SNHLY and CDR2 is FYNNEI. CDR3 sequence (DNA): TGTGCCAGCAGCGGGGGGGTCGCCTACGAGCAGTACTTC. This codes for CASSGGVAYEQYF.

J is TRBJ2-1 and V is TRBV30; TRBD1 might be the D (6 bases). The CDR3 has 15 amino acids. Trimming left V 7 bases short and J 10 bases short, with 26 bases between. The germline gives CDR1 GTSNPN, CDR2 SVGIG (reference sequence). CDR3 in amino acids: CALLGRGQLNREQFF. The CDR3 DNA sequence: TGTGCCTTACTGGGAAGGGGACAACTTAATAGGGAGCAGTTCTTC. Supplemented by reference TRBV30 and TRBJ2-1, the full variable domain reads SQTIHQWPATLVQPVGSPLSLECTVEGTSNPNLYWYRQAAGRGLQLLFYSVGIGQISSEVPQNLSASRPQDRQFILSSKKLLLSDSGFYLCALLGRGQLNREQFFGPGTRLTVL.

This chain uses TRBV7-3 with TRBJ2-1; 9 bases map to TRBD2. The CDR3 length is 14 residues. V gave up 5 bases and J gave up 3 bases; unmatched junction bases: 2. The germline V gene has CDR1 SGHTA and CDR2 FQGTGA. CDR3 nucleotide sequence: TGTGCCAGCAGCGTACTAGCGGGCTACAATGAGCAGTTCTTC. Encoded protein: CASSVLAGYNEQFF. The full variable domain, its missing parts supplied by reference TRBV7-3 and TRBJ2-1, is GAGVSQTPSNKVTEKGKYVELRCDPISGHTALYWYRQSLGQGPEFLIYFQGTGAADDSGLPNDRFFAVRPEGSVSTLKIQRTERGDSAVYLCASSVLAGYNEQFFGPGTRLTVL.